This T cell receptor (beta chain) was obtained from a study of blood T cell repertoires in COVID-19. This clone was seen once. The V end was cut by 5 bases, the J end by 1 base, with 12 bases between. Germline CDR1 and CDR2: SGHTA and FQGNSA. The CDR3 length is 15 residues. The data were produced by immunoSEQ multiplex PCR, yet TCRdb's version contains in-frame clones alone and is incomplete. The sample shows about 220,000 clones, approximately 80% of them seen only once. The V call is TRBV7-2, the J call TRBJ2-1; possible D gene TRBD1, 5 bases. This clonotype was obtained from a human donor in a cohort sampled during active COVID-19. The sequenced material came from peripheral blood. The CDR3 protein is CASSIDSDSYNEQFF. CDR3 in DNA: TGTGCCAGCAGCATCGACAGCGATTCCTACAATGAGCAGTTCTTC.